What follows describes a single T cell receptor (beta chain). This entry belongs to a study of blood T cell repertoires in COVID-19. Study-level background: Donors in the United States, Italy and Spain gave samples during acute or convalescent COVID-19.

This CDR3 has 15 amino acids. The germline V gene has CDR1 SGHVS and CDR2 FQNEAQ. With 4 bases removed from V and 1 base from J, the gap between germline ends came to 8 bases. Libraries were prepared by immunoSEQ multiplex PCR; TCRdb keeps only in-frame clonotypes and omits some of them. The table lists around 230,000 clones, more than 80% of them singletons. Input material: PBMCs or T cells enriched from blood (not recorded which). This clonotype was obtained from a woman aged 40 to 50 with acute COVID-19. The chain is built from TRBV7-8 and TRBJ2-6; no clear D. CDR3 in DNA: TGTGCCAGCAGCTACGGAGCGTCTGGGGCCAACGTCCTGACTTTC. Amino acids: CASSYGASGANVLTF.